Below, 11 T cell receptor beta chains from the same sample are listed, as sequenced in a study of persistence of HIV-infected CD4 T cells. These receptors have no known antigen. Sequencing used immunoSEQ version 4 in survey mode. Method: immunoSEQ multiplex PCR; TCRdb's copy keeps in-frame clones and lacks some. This sample carries roughly 34,000 clones, roughly 82% of them seen once, and the ten largest clones take around 0.94%. Lysates of CMV-infected fibroblasts at around 9.8 ug/mL stimulated these cells. CD40L/CD69 double-negative CD45RO-high memory CD4+ T cells were collected. The source material was CD4+ T cells sorted from PBMCs after roughly 18-hour stimulation, sampled from a patient who received antiretroviral therapy. These receptors originate from an adult man with HIV who was CMV-seropositive.

This rearrangement joins TRBV6-2 or TRBV6-3 to TRBJ2-7; unclear D gene. CDR3 length equals 11 residues. V lost 4 bases, J lost 3 bases, and 4 bases lay in between. The V gene's germline CDR1 is MNHEY and CDR2 SVGEGT. The CDR3 region is CASSLNYEQYF. DNA for the CDR3: TGTGCCAGCAGTTTGAACTACGAGCAGTACTTC.

The V call is TRBV5-4, the J call TRBJ1-3; D uncertain. In germline, CDR1 is SGHNT, CDR2 YYREEE (reference sequence). The CDR3 is made up of 16 amino acids. V was clipped by 0 bases and J by 4 bases, with 14 bases between them. CDR3 nucleotide sequence: TGTGCCAGCAGCTTGGACCCGTGGATCGAGGGAAACACCATATATTTT. Translated, it gives CASSLDPWIEGNTIYF.

The chain couples TRBV6-2 or TRBV6-3 to TRBJ2-6; TRBD1 matches at 9 bases. Germline loops: CDR1 MNHEY, CDR2 SVGEGT. The CDR3 covers 18 residues. With V trimmed by 2 bases and J by 2 bases, 7 bases remained unmatched. In DNA form, the CDR3 reads TGTGCCAGCAGTTACAGGGGGACAGGGAGTACTGGGGCCAACGTCCTGACTTTC. It yields the protein CASSYRGTGSTGANVLTF.

This chain uses TRBV18 with TRBJ1-5; maybe TRBD1 (5 bases). Germline loops: CDR1 KGHSH, CDR2 LQKENI. The V and J ends lost 3 bases and 8 bases respectively, with 20 bases between them. The CDR3 has 16 amino acids. CDR3 residues: CASSPLQGLPSEPQHF. Written as DNA, the CDR3 is TGTGCCAGCTCACCTTTGCAGGGTTTGCCATCGGAGCCCCAGCATTTT.

The chain has TRBV7-2 and TRBJ1-1; 9 bases match TRBD1. The length of the CDR3 is 13 residues. The germline CDR1 and CDR2 sequences are SGHTA and FQGNSA. Trimming cost V 5 bases and J 12 bases; bases outside gene matches: 10. The CDR3 here is CASSAGTGTSSFF. Written as DNA, the CDR3 is TGTGCCAGCAGCGCCGGGACAGGGACTTCCTCTTTCTTT. Complete variable domain (other parts from reference TRBV7-2 and TRBJ1-1): GAGVSQSPSNKVTEKGKDVELRCDPISGHTALYWYRQSLGQGLEFLIYFQGNSAPDKSGLPSDRFSAERTGGSVSTLTIQRTQQEDSAVYLCASSAGTGTSSFFGQGTRLTVV.

In its sample, this clone was seen once. This sequence joins TRBV5-4 and TRBJ2-2; the D gene is possibly TRBD2 (5 bases). With 0 bases removed from V and 2 bases from J, the gap between germline ends came to 11 bases. This CDR3 contains 16 residues. Germline V lookup: CDR1 SGHNT, CDR2 YYREEE (reference sequence). Here the CDR3 reads CASSLAGRGNTGELFF. The CDR3 DNA is TGTGCCAGCAGCTTGGCCGGACGGGGAAACACCGGGGAGCTGTTTTTT.

This clone turned up a few times. The genes are TRBV19 and TRBJ2-7; D remains unclear. This CDR3 region has 13 residues. Trimming took off 5 bases at V and 0 bases at J, with 8 bases between the two ends. CDR1 LNHDA and CDR2 SQIVND come from the germline V gene (reference sequence). For the CDR3, the DNA is TGTGCCAGTAGTTCGCGGAACTCCTACGAGCAGTACTTC. Translation gives CASSSRNSYEQYF.

This clone was detected only once. The chain employs TRBV7-3 and TRBJ2-3; D gene uncertain. The CDR3 spans 14 residues. From germline, CDR1 is SGHTA and CDR2 FQGTGA. Deletions cut 5 bases from V and 4 bases from J, with 13 bases between. CDR3 protein: CASSRGLFPDTQYF. The CDR3 DNA is TGTGCCAGCAGCCGAGGCCTCTTCCCAGATACGCAGTATTTT.

The chain couples TRBV3-1 (or the pseudogene TRBV3-2) to TRBJ2-7, with 9 bases fitting TRBD1. The CDR3 has 15 amino acids. Germline V gene data show CDR1 as LGHDT and CDR2 as YNNKEL (reference sequence). The V gene end was trimmed by 4 bases and the J gene end by 3 bases; junction bases not matched to a gene: 7. This CDR3 is CASSRAGQGGYEQYF. In DNA, the CDR3 is TGTGCCAGCAGCCGAGCGGGACAGGGAGGCTACGAGCAGTACTTC.

V is TRBV6-6 and J is TRBJ2-4; 7 nucleotides agree with TRBD1. V was pared by 6 bases and J by 12 bases, with 8 bases of the junction left unmatched. CDR3 length equals 12 residues. Germline V gene data show CDR1 as MNHNY and CDR2 as SVGAGI (reference sequence). Here the CDR3 reads CASRVTGLDQYF. DNA of the CDR3: TGTGCCAGCAGGGTGACAGGGTTGGATCAGTACTTC.

This clone was recorded only once. The chain's CDR3 is CASSEALGNQPQHF. The CDR3 DNA follows: TGTGCCAGCAGTGAAGCGCTTGGGAATCAGCCCCAGCATTTT. J is TRBJ1-5 and V is TRBV2; the D is unclear. V dropped 0 bases and J dropped 4 bases, with 7 bases sitting between them. Per germline, CDR1 SNHLY and CDR2 FYNNEI. The CDR3 spans 14 residues.